The 27 T cell receptor beta chains presented below share a single source sample, sequenced in a study of CD8 T cell repertoires and HIV-1 epitope variants. These TCRs are of unknown antigen specificity. Method: immunoSEQ multiplex PCR; TCRdb's copy keeps in-frame clones and lacks some. The sample shows a few thousand clones, about 70% of them seen only once. Sample: cultured CD8+ T cells derived from PBMCs. The receptors were sampled from a male donor with HIV.

The rearrangement uses TRBV6-1 and TRBJ2-7; D tentatively fits TRBD1 or TRBD2 (5 bases each). This CDR3 is built from 13 residues. Germline CDR1 reads MNHNS; CDR2 reads SASEGT. Deletions cut 5 bases from V and 5 bases from J, with 13 bases between. In nucleotides, the CDR3 is TGTGCCAGCAGTCTCTCCGGGGACGACGAGCAGTACTTC. Its protein product is CASSLSGDDEQYF.

J is TRBJ2-7 and V is TRBV9; 7 nucleotides align to TRBD1. The CDR3 consists of 15 residues. V lost 0 bases and J lost 2; bases outside the gene matches: 5. Germline V lookup: CDR1 SGDLS, CDR2 YYNGEE. DNA of the CDR3: TGTGCCAGCAGCGTAGGAGCAGGGGGTCCCTACGAGCAGTACTTC. This encodes CASSVGAGGPYEQYF.

This chain uses TRBV11-2 with TRBJ2-7; no clear D. Trimming stripped 5 bases from V and 1 base from J, with 3 bases between. Looked up from germline, CDR1 is SGHAT and CDR2 is FQNNGV. The CDR3 totals 11 residues. The CDR3 region has the DNA TGTGCCAGCAGCGCTTCCTACGAGCAGTACTTC. It codes for CASSASYEQYF.

This chain joins TRBV19 and TRBJ2-1; 13 positions match TRBD2. The CDR3 is made up of 16 amino acids. The ends lost 6 bases at V and 0 bases at J; junction bases unmatched: 2. CDR1 is LNHDA, CDR2 SQIVND, per germline (reference sequence). The CDR3 loop is CASSWTSGSSYNEQFF. CDR3 nucleotide sequence: TGTGCCAGTAGCTGGACTAGCGGGAGCTCCTACAATGAGCAGTTCTTC.

J is TRBJ1-5 and V is TRBV6-5, with D possibly being TRBD1 (5 bases). The CDR3 loop spans 13 amino acids. V gave up 5 bases and J gave up 6 bases, with 11 bases separating them. CDR1 is MNHEY, CDR2 SVGAGI, per germline. In nucleotides, the CDR3 is TGTGCCAGCAGTCCCGGGAGGGGTCAGCCCCAGCATTTT. This gives the protein CASSPGRGQPQHF.

This clone was picked up a small number of times. The V and J genes are TRBV6-4 and TRBJ2-2; a possible D gene is TRBD1 (6 bases). The germline V gene has CDR1 MRHNA and CDR2 SNTAGT. The CDR3 is 13 amino acids. Trimming took 4 bases from V and 3 from J, leaving 6 bases between them. Here the CDR3 reads CASSAGDTGELFF. Written as DNA, the CDR3 is TGTGCCAGCAGTGCAGGGGACACCGGGGAGCTGTTTTTT.

The CDR3 loop is CASSQTGQGDEQYF. In DNA form, the CDR3 reads TGCGCCAGCAGCCAAACGGGACAGGGAGACGAGCAGTACTTC. The genes are TRBV4-3 and TRBJ2-7; TRBD1 matches 9 bases. Germline V gene data show CDR1 as LGHNA and CDR2 as YSLEER. The CDR3 is 14 residues long. The ends lost 2 bases at V and 5 bases at J; junction bases unmatched: 4.

The V and J genes are TRBV7-6 and TRBJ2-1; 10 bases agree with TRBD2. The CDR3 has 14 residues. Germline V gives CDR1 SGHVS, CDR2 FNYEAQ. The V and J ends lost 5 bases and 8 bases, in that order; junction bases with no gene match: 6. As DNA, the CDR3 is TGTGCCAGCAGCAACAGCGGGAGGGCCTATGAGCAGTTCTTC. Protein sequence: CASSNSGRAYEQFF.

This clone was seen a few times. The rearrangement joins TRBV5-4 to TRBJ1-4; D possibly corresponds to TRBD1 (5 bases). The CDR3 covers 15 residues. Trimming took off 4 bases at V and 4 bases at J, with 14 bases between the two ends. CDR1 and CDR2 from the germline V gene are SGHNT and YYREEE (reference sequence). CDR3: CASSPGDGGNEKLFF. The CDR3, as DNA: TGTGCCAGCAGCCCGGGGGACGGGGGTAATGAAAAACTGTTTTTT.

The J gene is TRBJ2-3, the V gene TRBV10-3; D unresolved. The CDR3 covers 13 residues. V was pared by 2 bases and J by 4 bases, with 7 bases between. Germline V gene lookup returns CDR1 ENHRY and CDR2 SYGVKD. The chain's CDR3 is CAISERAADTQYF. The CDR3 DNA reads TGTGCCATCAGTGAGAGGGCCGCAGATACGCAGTATTTT.

V gene TRBV19 combines with J gene TRBJ2-5; D is undetermined. V lost 2 bases to trimming and J lost 0 bases, with 19 bases between them. This CDR3 has 18 amino acids. Germline CDR1 is LNHDA and CDR2 is SQIVND (reference sequence). CDR3 nucleotide sequence: TGTGCCAGTAGTATAATTGGGCAGGTCACCCCCGACCAAGAGACCCAGTACTTC. Its protein product is CASSIIGQVTPDQETQYF.

The V call is TRBV29-1, the J call TRBJ2-2; D is unresolved. CDR1 is SQVTM, CDR2 ANQGSEA, per germline. The ends were cut back, 5 bases at V and 1 base at J, with 2 bases in the middle. The CDR3 contains 11 residues. In DNA form, the CDR3 reads TGCAGCGTTTGGAACACCGGGGAGCTGTTTTTT. Encoded protein: CSVWNTGELFF.

The chain combines TRBV11-2 with TRBJ2-7, with 7 bases matching TRBD2. CDR1 and CDR2 (germline): SGHAT, FQNNGV. The CDR3 runs 15 residues. The J segment lost 3 bases and the V segment lost 0 bases, leaving 5 bases of the junction unmatched. This chain's CDR3 is CASSLEGGPIYEQYF. CDR3 nucleotide sequence: TGTGCCAGCAGCTTAGAGGGAGGGCCTATCTACGAGCAGTACTTC.

The V gene is TRBV4-1, the J gene TRBJ2-2; D is undetermined. The CDR3 extends over 14 amino acids. The V end lost 3 bases, the J end lost 0 bases, and 5 bases lay between the germline ends. Germline CDR1 and CDR2: MGHRA and YSYEKL. The CDR3 loop is CASSHGPNTGELFF. The CDR3 DNA is TGCGCCAGCAGCCACGGCCCGAACACCGGGGAGCTGTTTTTT.

This clone was counted only a few times. The rearrangement joins TRBV2 to TRBJ2-1, with 9 nucleotides matching TRBD2. The CDR3 has 15 amino acids. The germline V gene encodes CDR1 SNHLY and CDR2 FYNNEI. V shed 6 bases, J shed 11 bases, and the junction held 14 bases outside the gene matches. CDR3 in amino acids: CASRSETIPSGKQFF. For the CDR3, the DNA is TGTGCCAGCAGGTCGGAGACGATTCCTAGCGGGAAGCAGTTCTTC.

V usage is TRBV4-3 and J usage is TRBJ1-2; D remains unclear. In germline, CDR1 is LGHNA, CDR2 YSLEER. V was clipped by 2 bases and J by 1 base, with 5 bases between them. There are 13 residues in the CDR3. The CDR3 sequence: CASSQRVNYGYTF. CDR3 DNA: TGCGCCAGCAGCCAAAGGGTTAACTATGGCTACACCTTC.

The chain couples TRBV2 to TRBJ1-1; 9 positions match TRBD1. The length of the CDR3 is 15 residues. The V and J ends lost 2 bases and 4 bases, in that order; junction bases with no gene match: 5. Germline V gives CDR1 SNHLY, CDR2 FYNNEI. CDR3 amino acids: CASSEPDRGGTEAFF. The DNA of the CDR3 is TGTGCCAGCAGTGAACCAGACAGGGGGGGCACTGAAGCTTTCTTT.

This sequence joins TRBV5-1 and TRBJ2-1; TRBD1 is a possible D gene (5 bases). V dropped 3 bases and J dropped 8 bases, with 6 bases sitting between them. Germline assignment: CDR1 SGHRS and CDR2 YFSETQ. The CDR3 covers 11 residues. Written as DNA, the CDR3 is TGCGCCAGCAGCTGGGGCTATGAGCAGTTCTTC. Translated, it gives CASSWGYEQFF.

The chain carries TRBV7-3 and TRBJ2-2; either TRBD1 or TRBD2 may supply D (5 bases each). Per the germline V gene, CDR1 is SGHTA and CDR2 is FQGTGA. The CDR3 runs 15 residues. The germline V and J ends were trimmed by 5 bases and 2 bases, with 12 bases remaining between them. The CDR3 nucleotides are TGTGCCAGCAGCCCGGACGGGACCAACACCGGGGAGCTGTTTTTT. Translation gives CASSPDGTNTGELFF.

The chain employs TRBV12-2 and TRBJ2-1; the table gives TRBD2 as D, unverified against the DNA. TRBV12-2 is termed a pseudogene. The CDR3 sequence is 21 residues long. The CDR3 sequence: CASRPEPRLAGDSPPYNEQFF. CDR3 sequence (DNA): TGTGCAAGTCGCCCAGAGCCCAGACTAGCGGGGGATTCCCCTCCTTACAATGAGCAGTTCTTC.

This rearrangement joins TRBV11-1 to TRBJ2-7, with D perhaps TRBD2 (6 bases). The germline gives CDR1 SGHAT, CDR2 FQDESV (reference sequence). Trimming removed 2 bases at V and 6 bases at J, with 8 bases between. The CDR3 has 12 amino acids. The CDR3 DNA follows: TGTGCCAGCAGCTTACGAGCGGGCGAGCAGTACTTC. Translating it yields CASSLRAGEQYF.

This chain links TRBV4-3 with TRBJ2-1, with a tentative D call TRBD1 (6 bases). Trimming took off 1 base at V and 5 bases at J, with 12 bases between the two ends. Germline V CDR1 and CDR2: LGHNA, YSLEER. This CDR3 contains 15 residues. The CDR3 is CASSQVNRVNNEQFF. CDR3 nucleotide sequence: TGCGCCAGCAGCCAAGTTAACAGGGTAAACAATGAGCAGTTCTTC.

The chain recombines TRBV30 with TRBJ2-5; D possibly matches TRBD1 or TRBD2 (5 bases each). Germline loops: CDR1 GTSNPN, CDR2 SVGIG (reference sequence). V gave up 4 bases and J gave up 1 base, with 7 bases separating them. CDR3 length: 12 residues. Here the CDR3 DNA reads TGTGCCTGGAAGGGGACCCAAGAGACCCAGTACTTC. Amino acids: CAWKGTQETQYF. Drawing the rest from reference TRBV30 and TRBJ2-5, the complete variable domain is SQTIHQWPATLVQPVGSPLSLECTVEGTSNPNLYWYRQAAGRGLQLLFYSVGIGQISSEVPQNLSASRPQDRQFILSSKKLLLSDSGFYLCAWKGTQETQYFGPGTRLLVL.

The V gene is TRBV5-4, the J gene TRBJ2-7, with 8 bases matching TRBD2. The ends lost 2 bases at V and 3 bases at J; junction bases unmatched: 10. The CDR3 length is 16 residues. Germline V gives CDR1 SGHNT, CDR2 YYREEE (reference sequence). The CDR3 nucleotides read TGTGCCAGCAGCTTAGAGTTACTAGCGGCCCACTACGAGCAGTACTTC. It translates to CASSLELLAAHYEQYF.

This clone was seen only a few times. The chain uses TRBV7-2 and TRBJ1-1; no clear D gene. The CDR3 has 16 amino acids. The germline V gene has CDR1 SGHTA and CDR2 FQGNSA. V lost 0 bases and J 0 bases, leaving 11 bases between the germline ends. The CDR3 protein is CASSLASFALNTEAFF. The CDR3 DNA is TGTGCCAGCAGCTTAGCAAGTTTTGCGTTGAACACTGAAGCTTTCTTT.

The chain links TRBV5-6 to TRBJ1-5; D is unclear. Germline V gene lookup returns CDR1 SGHDT and CDR2 YYEEEE. With 0 bases removed from V and 2 bases from J, the gap between germline ends came to 6 bases. The CDR3 extends over 14 amino acids. CDR3 nucleotide sequence: TGTGCCAGCAGCTTGGAGGGCCGCAATCAGCCCCAGCATTTT. Translating gives CASSLEGRNQPQHF.

This clone showed up just a few times. This chain links TRBV6-5 with TRBJ1-1; D gene unclear. V dropped 11 bases and J dropped 4 bases, with 20 bases sitting between them. This CDR3 comprises 14 residues. Germline CDR1 is MNHEY and CDR2 is SVGAGI. CDR3 sequence reads: CAPRSVSLGTEAFF. CDR3 sequence (DNA): TGTGCCCCCAGATCTGTGTCTTTGGGCACTGAAGCTTTCTTT.